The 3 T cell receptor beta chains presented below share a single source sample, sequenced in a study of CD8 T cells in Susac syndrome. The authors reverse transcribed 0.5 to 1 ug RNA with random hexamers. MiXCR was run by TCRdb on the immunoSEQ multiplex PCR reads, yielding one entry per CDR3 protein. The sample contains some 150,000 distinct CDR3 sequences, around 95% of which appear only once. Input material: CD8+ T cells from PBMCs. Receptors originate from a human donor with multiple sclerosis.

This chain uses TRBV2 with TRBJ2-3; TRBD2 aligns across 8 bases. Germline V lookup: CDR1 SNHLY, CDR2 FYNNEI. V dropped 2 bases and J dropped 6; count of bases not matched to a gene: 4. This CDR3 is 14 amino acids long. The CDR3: CASSEWREDDTQYF. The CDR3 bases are TGTGCCAGCAGTGAATGGCGGGAGGATGATACGCAGTATTTT.

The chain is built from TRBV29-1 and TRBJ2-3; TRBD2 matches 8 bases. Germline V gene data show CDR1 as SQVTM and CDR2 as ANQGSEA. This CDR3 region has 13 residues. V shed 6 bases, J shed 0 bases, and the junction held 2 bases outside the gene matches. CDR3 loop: CSVTSDSTDTQYF. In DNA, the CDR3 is TGCAGCGTGACTAGCGACAGCACAGATACGCAGTATTTT.

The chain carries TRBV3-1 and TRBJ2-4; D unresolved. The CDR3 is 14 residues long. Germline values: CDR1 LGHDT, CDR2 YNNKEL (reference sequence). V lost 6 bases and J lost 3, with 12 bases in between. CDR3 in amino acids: CASSSGGLKNIQYF. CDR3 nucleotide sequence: TGTGCCAGCAGTTCGGGTGGTCTCAAAAACATTCAGTACTTC. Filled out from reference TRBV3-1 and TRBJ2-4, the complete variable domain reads DTAVSQTPKYLVTQMGNDKSIKCEQNLGHDTMYWYKQDSKKFLKIMFSYNNKELIINETVPNRFSPKSPDKAHLNLHINSLELGDSAVYFCASSSGGLKNIQYFGAGTRLSVL.